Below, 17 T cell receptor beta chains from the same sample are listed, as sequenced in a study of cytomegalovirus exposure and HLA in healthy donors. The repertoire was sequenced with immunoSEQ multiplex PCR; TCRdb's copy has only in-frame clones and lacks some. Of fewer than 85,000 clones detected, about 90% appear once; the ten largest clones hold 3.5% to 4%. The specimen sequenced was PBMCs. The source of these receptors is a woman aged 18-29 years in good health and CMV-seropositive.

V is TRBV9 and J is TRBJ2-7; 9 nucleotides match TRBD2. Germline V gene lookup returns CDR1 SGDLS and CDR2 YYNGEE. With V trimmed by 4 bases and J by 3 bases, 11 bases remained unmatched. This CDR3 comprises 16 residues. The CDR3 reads CASSPRELSGSYEQYF. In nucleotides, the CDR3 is TGTGCCAGCAGCCCCCGCGAACTTAGCGGGAGCTACGAGCAGTACTTC.

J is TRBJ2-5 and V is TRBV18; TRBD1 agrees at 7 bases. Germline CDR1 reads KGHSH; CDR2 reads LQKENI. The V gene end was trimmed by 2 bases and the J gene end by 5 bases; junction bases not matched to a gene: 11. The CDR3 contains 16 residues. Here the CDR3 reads CASSPNRGRSRETQYF. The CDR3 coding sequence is TGTGCCAGCTCACCAAACAGGGGACGATCGAGGGAGACCCAGTACTTC.

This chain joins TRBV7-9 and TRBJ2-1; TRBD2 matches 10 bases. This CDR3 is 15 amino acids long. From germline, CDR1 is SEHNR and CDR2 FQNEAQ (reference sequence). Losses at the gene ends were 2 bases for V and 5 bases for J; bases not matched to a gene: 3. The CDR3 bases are TGTGCCAGCAGCTTAACCGGACTAGCGGACAATGAGCAGTTCTTC. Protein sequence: CASSLTGLADNEQFF.

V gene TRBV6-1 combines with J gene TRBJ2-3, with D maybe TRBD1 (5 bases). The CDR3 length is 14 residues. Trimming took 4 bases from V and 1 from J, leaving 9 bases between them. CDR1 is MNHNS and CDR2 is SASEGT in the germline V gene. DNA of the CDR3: TGTGCCAGCAGTGGTTCCAGGGGCACAGATACGCAGTATTTT. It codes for CASSGSRGTDTQYF.

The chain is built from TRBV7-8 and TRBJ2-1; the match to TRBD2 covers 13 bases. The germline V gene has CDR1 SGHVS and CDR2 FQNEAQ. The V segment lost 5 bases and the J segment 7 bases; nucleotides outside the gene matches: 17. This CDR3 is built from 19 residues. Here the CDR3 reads CASSTFTSGGAPLDNEQFF. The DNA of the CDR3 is TGTGCCAGCAGCACCTTCACTAGCGGGGGGGCCCCACTTGATAATGAGCAGTTCTTC.

CDR3 DNA sequence: TGTGCCAGCAGCTTAGAACTCGGACAGGGGGCTGGTAATGAAAAACTGTTTTTT. This gives the protein CASSLELGQGAGNEKLFF. The V call is TRBV7-6, the J call TRBJ1-4; 11 bases align to TRBD1. Germline CDR1 SGHVS, CDR2 FNYEAQ. The CDR3 is made up of 18 amino acids. Trimming at V came to 1 base and at J to 4 bases, leaving 8 bases not matched to a gene.

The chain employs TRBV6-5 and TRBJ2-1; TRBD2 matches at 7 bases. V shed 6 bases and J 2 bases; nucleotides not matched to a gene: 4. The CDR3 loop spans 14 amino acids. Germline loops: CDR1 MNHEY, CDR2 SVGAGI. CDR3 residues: CASRDGGTYNEQFF. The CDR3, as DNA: TGTGCCAGCAGGGACGGGGGGACCTACAATGAGCAGTTCTTC.

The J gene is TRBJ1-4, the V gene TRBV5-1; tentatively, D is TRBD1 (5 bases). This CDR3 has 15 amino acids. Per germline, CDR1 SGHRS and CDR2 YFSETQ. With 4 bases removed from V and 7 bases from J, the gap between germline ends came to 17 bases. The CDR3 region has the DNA TGCGCCAGCAGCGTAGGCAGGGCGATGGTTGAAAAACTGTTTTTT. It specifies CASSVGRAMVEKLFF.

CDR3: CASSPAGQSSPLHF. CDR3 nucleotides: TGTGCCAGCAGCCCTGCGGGCCAAAGTTCACCCCTCCACTTT. V and J are TRBV7-9 and TRBJ1-6; no clear D. Germline V gene sequence: CDR1 SEHNR, CDR2 FQNEAQ (reference sequence). The V end lost 5 bases, the J end lost 9 bases, and 14 bases lay between the germline ends. The CDR3 sequence is 14 residues long. Complete variable domain (other parts from reference TRBV7-9 and TRBJ1-6): DTGVSQNPRHKITKRGQNVTFRCDPISEHNRLYWYRQTLGQGPEFLTYFQNEAQLEKSRLLSDRFSAERPKGSFSTLEIQRTEQGDSAMYLCASSPAGQSSPLHFGNGTRLTVT.

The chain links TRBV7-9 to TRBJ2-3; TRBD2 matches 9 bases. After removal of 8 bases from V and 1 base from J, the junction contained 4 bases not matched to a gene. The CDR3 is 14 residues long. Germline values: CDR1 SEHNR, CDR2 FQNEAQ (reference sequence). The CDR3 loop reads CASGASGGTDTQYF. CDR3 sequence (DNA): TGTGCCAGCGGAGCTAGCGGGGGCACAGATACGCAGTATTTT. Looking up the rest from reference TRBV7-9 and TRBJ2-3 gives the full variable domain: DTGVSQNPRHKITKRGQNVTFRCDPISEHNRLYWYRQTLGQGPEFLTYFQNEAQLEKSRLLSDRFSAERPKGSFSTLEIQRTEQGDSAMYLCASGASGGTDTQYFGPGTRLTVL.

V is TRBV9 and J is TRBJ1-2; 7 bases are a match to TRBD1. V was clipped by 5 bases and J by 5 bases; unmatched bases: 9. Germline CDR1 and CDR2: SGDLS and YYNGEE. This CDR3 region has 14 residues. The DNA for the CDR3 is TGTGCCAGCAGTGCTACCGGGACAGATTATGGCTACACCTTC. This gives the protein CASSATGTDYGYTF.

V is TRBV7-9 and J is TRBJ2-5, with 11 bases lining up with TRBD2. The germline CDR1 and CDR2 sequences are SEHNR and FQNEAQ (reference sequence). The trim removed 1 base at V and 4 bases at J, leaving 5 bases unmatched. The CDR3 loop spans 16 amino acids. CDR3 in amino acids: CASSLVAGGFGETQYF. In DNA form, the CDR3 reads TGTGCCAGCAGCTTAGTAGCGGGGGGGTTTGGAGAGACCCAGTACTTC.

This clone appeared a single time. CDR3 nucleotides: TGTGCCAGCAGCTTAACGCCAGGGCAGCAGGAGACCCAGTACTTC. This gives the protein CASSLTPGQQETQYF. The genes are TRBV7-9 and TRBJ2-5, with D possibly TRBD1 on 5 matching bases. Looked up from germline, CDR1 is SEHNR and CDR2 is FQNEAQ (reference sequence). The germline V and J ends were trimmed by 2 bases and 5 bases, with 15 bases remaining between them. The CDR3 is made up of 15 amino acids.

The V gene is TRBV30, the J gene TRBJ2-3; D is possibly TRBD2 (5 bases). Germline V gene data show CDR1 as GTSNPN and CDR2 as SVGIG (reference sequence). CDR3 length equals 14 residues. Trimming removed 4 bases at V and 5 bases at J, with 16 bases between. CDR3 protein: CAWKLVIGVDTQYF. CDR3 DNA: TGTGCCTGGAAACTAGTCATTGGTGTAGATACGCAGTATTTT.

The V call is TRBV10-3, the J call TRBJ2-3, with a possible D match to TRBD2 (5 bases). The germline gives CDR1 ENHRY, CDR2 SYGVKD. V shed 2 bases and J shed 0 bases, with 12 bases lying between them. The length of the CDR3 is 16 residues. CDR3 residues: CAISEGPSGSTDTQYF. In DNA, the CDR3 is TGTGCCATCAGTGAGGGACCCAGCGGAAGCACAGATACGCAGTATTTT.

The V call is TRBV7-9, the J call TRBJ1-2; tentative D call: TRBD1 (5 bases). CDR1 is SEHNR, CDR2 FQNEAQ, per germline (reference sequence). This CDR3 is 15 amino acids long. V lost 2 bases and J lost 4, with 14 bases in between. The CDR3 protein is CASSLSQGTVYGYTF. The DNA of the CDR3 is TGTGCCAGCAGCTTATCCCAGGGTACCGTCTATGGCTACACCTTC.

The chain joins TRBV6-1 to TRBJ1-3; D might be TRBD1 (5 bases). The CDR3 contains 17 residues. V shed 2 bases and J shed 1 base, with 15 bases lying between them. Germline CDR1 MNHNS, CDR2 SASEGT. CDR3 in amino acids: CASSEYGAAGSGNTIYF. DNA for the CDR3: TGTGCCAGCAGTGAATATGGGGCCGCGGGATCTGGAAACACCATATATTTT.